Following are 6 T cell receptor beta chains from one sample sequenced in a study of response to subunit inactivated influenza vaccine. TCRdb passed the RT-PCR reads through MiXCR, listing each CDR3 protein once. The data hold 700,000 to 900,000 distinct CDR3 sequences, with approximately 22% observed a single time. Sequenced material: PBMCs from blood, taken less than 6 days after vaccination. Source of these receptors: a man aged 45 to 65 who received an inactivated influenza vaccine.

The rearrangement joins TRBV5-1 to TRBJ2-7, with unresolved D. The V end was cut by 4 bases, the J end by 5 bases, with 13 bases between. Per the germline V gene, CDR1 is SGHRS and CDR2 is YFSETQ. The CDR3 runs to 13 residues. The CDR3: CASSPVDPNEQYF. CDR3 coding DNA: TGCGCCAGCAGCCCGGTTGACCCGAACGAGCAGTACTTC.

The chain couples TRBV19 to TRBJ1-1, with D possibly matching TRBD1 (6 bases). Germline V CDR1 and CDR2: LNHDA, SQIVND (reference sequence). The CDR3 runs to 16 residues. Trimming removed 4 bases from V and 3 bases from J, with 18 bases in between. The CDR3 region is CASSTRGGTGYTEAFF. The CDR3 coding sequence is TGTGCCAGTAGTACCAGGGGTGGTACGGGGTACACTGAAGCTTTCTTT. Together with reference TRBV19 and TRBJ1-1, the CDR3 gives the full variable domain: DGGITQSPKYLFRKEGQNVTLSCEQNLNHDAMYWYRQDPGQGLRLIYYSQIVNDFQKGDIAEGYSVSREKKESFPLTVTSAQKNPTAFYLCASSTRGGTGYTEAFFGQGTRLTVV.

The V call is TRBV20-1, the J call TRBJ1-1; weak D call: TRBD1 (6 bases). Deletions cut 5 bases from V and 0 bases from J, with 10 bases between. This CDR3 has 13 residues. Germline V CDR1 and CDR2: DFQATT, SNEGSKA (reference sequence). This chain's CDR3 is CSACRDMNTEAFF. CDR3 sequence (DNA): TGCAGTGCTTGCAGGGACATGAACACTGAAGCTTTCTTT.

At least ten counts were recorded for this clonotype. The V gene is TRBV5-6, the J gene TRBJ2-5; a possible D gene is TRBD2 (5 bases). This CDR3 has 13 residues. Trimming cost V 1 base and J 8 bases, with 12 bases left between them. Germline assignment: CDR1 SGHDT and CDR2 YYEEEE. The CDR3 loop reads CASSLLAEGTQYF. In nucleotides, the CDR3 is TGTGCCAGCAGCTTGCTAGCCGAGGGAACCCAGTACTTC. The full variable domain, with the rest looked up from reference TRBV5-6 and TRBJ2-5, is DAGVTQSPTHLIKTRGQQVTLRCSPKSGHDTVSWYQQALGQGPQFIFQYYEEEERQRGNFPDRFSGHQFPNYSSELNVNALLLGDSALYLCASSLLAEGTQYFGPGTRLLVL.

This clonotype turned up a few times. V usage is TRBV4-2 and J usage is TRBJ1-1, with D unclear. Trimming cost V 0 bases and J 1 base, with 9 bases left between them. This CDR3 is built from 15 residues. The germline gives CDR1 LGHNA, CDR2 YNFKEQ. The CDR3 nucleotides read TGTGCCAGCAGCCAAGATTTGGCAGGGAACACTGAAGCTTTCTTT. Protein product: CASSQDLAGNTEAFF.

This chain uses TRBV10-2 with TRBJ1-2; D not certain. The CDR3 loop spans 13 amino acids. The V gene's germline CDR1 is WSHSY and CDR2 SAAADI. Trimming pared 1 base from V and 6 bases from J, leaving 9 bases between. The CDR3 DNA reads TGCGCCAGCAGTGAGTTTGCTGTCGATGGCTACACCTTC. It translates to CASSEFAVDGYTF.